This T cell receptor beta chain was captured in a study of T-cell reconstitution after alpha-beta-depleted transplantation in children. This clonotype showed up just once. Its antigen is unknown. Study-wide results and caveats: About two months after transplant, alpha-beta T cells reportedly came from several hundred expanded graft clones. A year had passed since transplant, and T-cell counts and diversity by then came mostly from newly produced T cells. The high TCRbeta diversity at day 60 in some patients came from surviving recipient T cells and thymic progenitors.

This sample's TCRbeta library carried unique molecular identifier barcodes. TCRdb used MiXCR to reprocess the PCR reads, holding one entry per CDR3 protein. The sample includes 900,000 or so distinct CDR3 sequences, around 17% seen only once; the top ten take approximately 4.5%. V lost 4 bases and J 2 bases, leaving 7 bases between the germline ends. Germline CDR1 reads KGHDR; CDR2 reads SFDVKD. The CDR3 has 13 residues. The sample consisted of PBMCs, mostly from graft donor cells, taken 360 days after TCRalphabeta/CD19-depleted stem cell transplant. The receptor was derived from a male patient aged 10-17 years who had a stem cell transplant for acute lymphoblastic leukemia, so the T cells may come from the graft donor. The genes are TRBV24-1 and TRBJ2-5; a possible D gene is TRBD2 (6 bases). CDR3 coding DNA: TGTGCCACCAGTGAGGGAGGTCAAGAGACCCAGTACTTC. Encoded protein: CATSEGGQETQYF.